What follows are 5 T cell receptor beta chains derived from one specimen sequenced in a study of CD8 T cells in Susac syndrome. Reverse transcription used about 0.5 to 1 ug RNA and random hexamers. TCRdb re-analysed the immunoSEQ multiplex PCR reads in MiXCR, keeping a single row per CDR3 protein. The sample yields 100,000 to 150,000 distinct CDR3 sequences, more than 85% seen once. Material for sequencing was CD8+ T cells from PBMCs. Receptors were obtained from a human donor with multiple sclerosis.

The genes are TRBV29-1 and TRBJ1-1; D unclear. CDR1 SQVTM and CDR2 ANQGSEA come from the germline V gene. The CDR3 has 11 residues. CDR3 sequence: CSGDPRTEAFF. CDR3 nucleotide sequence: TGCAGTGGGGATCCTAGGACTGAAGCTTTCTTT.

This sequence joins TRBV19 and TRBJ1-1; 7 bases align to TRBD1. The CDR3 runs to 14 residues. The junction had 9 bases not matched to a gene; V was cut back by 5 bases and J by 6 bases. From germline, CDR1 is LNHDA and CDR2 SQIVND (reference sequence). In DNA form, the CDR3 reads TGTGCCAGTAGTGGTAGGGGGCAATCCTCTGAAGCTTTCTTT. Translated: CASSGRGQSSEAFF.

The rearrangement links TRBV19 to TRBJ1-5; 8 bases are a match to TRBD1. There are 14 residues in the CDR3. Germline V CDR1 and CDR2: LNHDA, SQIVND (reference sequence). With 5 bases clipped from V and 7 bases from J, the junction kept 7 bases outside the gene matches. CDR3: CASSLDRVDQPQHF. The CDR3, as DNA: TGTGCCAGTAGTTTGGACAGGGTAGACCAGCCCCAGCATTTT.

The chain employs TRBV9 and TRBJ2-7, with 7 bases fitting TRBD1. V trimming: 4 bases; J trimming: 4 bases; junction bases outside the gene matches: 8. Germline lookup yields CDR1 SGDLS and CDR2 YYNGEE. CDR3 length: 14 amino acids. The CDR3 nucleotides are TGTGCCAGCAGCTTACGGACAGGTTTTTACGAGCAGTACTTC. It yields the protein CASSLRTGFYEQYF. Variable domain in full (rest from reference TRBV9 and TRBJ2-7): DSGVTQTPKHLITATGQRVTLRCSPRSGDLSVYWYQQSLDQGLQFLIQYYNGEERAKGNILERFSAQQFPDLHSELNLSSLELGDSALYFCASSLRTGFYEQYFGPGTRLTVT.

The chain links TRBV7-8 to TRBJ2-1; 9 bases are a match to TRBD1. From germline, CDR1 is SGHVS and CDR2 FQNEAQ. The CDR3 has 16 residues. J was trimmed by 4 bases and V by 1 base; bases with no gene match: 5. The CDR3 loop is CASSLGADRGYNEQFF. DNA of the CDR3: TGTGCCAGCAGCTTAGGGGCGGACAGGGGATACAATGAGCAGTTCTTC.